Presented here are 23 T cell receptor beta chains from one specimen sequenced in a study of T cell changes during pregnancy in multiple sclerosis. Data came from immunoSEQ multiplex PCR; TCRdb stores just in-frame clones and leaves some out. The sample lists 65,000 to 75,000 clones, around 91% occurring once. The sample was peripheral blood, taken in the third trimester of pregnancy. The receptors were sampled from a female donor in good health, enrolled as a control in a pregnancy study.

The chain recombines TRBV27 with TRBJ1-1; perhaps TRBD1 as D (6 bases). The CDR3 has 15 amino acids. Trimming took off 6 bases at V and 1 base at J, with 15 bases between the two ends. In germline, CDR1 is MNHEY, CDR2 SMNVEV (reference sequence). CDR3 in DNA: TGTGCCAGCAGCTTTCTGGACAGACAGAACACTGAAGCTTTCTTT. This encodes CASSFLDRQNTEAFF.

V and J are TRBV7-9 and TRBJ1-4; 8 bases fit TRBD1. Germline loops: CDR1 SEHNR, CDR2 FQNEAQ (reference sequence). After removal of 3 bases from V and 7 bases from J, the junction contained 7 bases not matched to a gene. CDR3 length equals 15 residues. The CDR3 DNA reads TGTGCCAGCAGCTTCCGGACAGGGAATAGTGAAAAACTGTTTTTT. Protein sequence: CASSFRTGNSEKLFF. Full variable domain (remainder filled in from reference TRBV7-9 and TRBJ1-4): DTGVSQNPRHKITKRGQNVTFRCDPISEHNRLYWYRQTLGQGPEFLTYFQNEAQLEKSRLLSDRFSAERPKGSFSTLEIQRTEQGDSAMYLCASSFRTGNSEKLFFGSGTQLSVL.

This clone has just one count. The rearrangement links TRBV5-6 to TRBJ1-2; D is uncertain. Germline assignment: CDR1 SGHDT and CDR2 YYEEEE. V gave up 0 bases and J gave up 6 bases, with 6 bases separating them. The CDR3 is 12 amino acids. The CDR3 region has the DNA TGTGCCAGCAGCTTGGGCCACAATGGCTACACCTTC. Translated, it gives CASSLGHNGYTF.

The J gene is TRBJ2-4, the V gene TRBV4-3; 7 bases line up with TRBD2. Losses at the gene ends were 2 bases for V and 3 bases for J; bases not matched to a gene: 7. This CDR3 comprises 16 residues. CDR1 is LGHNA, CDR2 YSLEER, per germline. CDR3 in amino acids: CASSQSSAGIKNIQYF. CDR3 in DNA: TGCGCCAGCAGCCAATCCTCAGCGGGAATCAAAAACATTCAGTACTTC.

CDR3 region: CASGRTGTEAFF. The CDR3 bases are TGTGCCAGCGGGAGGACAGGCACTGAAGCTTTCTTT. This sequence joins TRBV6-5 and TRBJ1-1; TRBD1 agrees at 7 bases. Germline loops: CDR1 MNHEY, CDR2 SVGAGI. The CDR3 has 12 residues. Trimming removed 8 bases from V and 4 bases from J; junction bases left unmatched: 4.

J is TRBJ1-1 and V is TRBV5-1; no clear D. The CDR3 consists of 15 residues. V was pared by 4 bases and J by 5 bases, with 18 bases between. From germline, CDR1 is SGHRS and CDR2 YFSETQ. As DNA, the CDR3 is TGCGCCAGCAGCCCACGGGAGGCCGCGGGTACTGAAGCTTTCTTT. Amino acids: CASSPREAAGTEAFF.

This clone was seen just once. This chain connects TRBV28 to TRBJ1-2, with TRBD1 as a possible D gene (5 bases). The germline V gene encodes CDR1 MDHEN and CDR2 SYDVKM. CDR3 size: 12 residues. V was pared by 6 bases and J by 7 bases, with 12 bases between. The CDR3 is CASSGGLGGYTF. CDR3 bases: TGTGCCAGCAGCGGGGGACTCGGTGGCTACACCTTC.

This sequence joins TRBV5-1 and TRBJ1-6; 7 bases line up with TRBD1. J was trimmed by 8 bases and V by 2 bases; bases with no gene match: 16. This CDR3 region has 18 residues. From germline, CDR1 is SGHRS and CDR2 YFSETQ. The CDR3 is CASSLALTGARLDSPLHF. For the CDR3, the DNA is TGCGCCAGCAGCTTAGCTCTCACAGGGGCTAGACTGGATTCACCCCTCCACTTT.

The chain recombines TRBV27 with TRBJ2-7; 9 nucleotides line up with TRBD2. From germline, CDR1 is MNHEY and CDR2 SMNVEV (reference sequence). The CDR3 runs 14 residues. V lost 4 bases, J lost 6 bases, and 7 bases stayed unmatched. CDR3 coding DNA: TGTGCCAGCAGTTCCGGCGGGAGGGGGGGCGAGCAGTACTTC. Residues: CASSSGGRGGEQYF.

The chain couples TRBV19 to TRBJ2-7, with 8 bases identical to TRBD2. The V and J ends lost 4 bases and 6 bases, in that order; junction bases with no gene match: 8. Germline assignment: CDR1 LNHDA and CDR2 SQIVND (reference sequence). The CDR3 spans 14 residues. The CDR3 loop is CASSTRGGQGEQYF. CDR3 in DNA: TGTGCCAGTAGTACTCGGGGGGGCCAGGGCGAGCAGTACTTC. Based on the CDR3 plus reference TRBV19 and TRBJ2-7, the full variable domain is DGGITQSPKYLFRKEGQNVTLSCEQNLNHDAMYWYRQDPGQGLRLIYYSQIVNDFQKGDIAEGYSVSREKKESFPLTVTSAQKNPTAFYLCASSTRGGQGEQYFGPGTRLTVT.

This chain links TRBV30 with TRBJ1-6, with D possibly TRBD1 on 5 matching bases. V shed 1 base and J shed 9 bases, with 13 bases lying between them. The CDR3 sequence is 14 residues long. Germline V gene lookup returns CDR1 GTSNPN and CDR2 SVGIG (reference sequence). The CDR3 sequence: CAWSGGQGSSPLHF. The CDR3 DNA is TGTGCCTGGAGTGGTGGTCAGGGCAGTTCACCCCTCCACTTT.

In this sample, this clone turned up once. DNA for the CDR3: TGTGCCAGCAGCTTAATCGCAGGGGAGACCGGGGAGCTGTTTTTT. Translating gives CASSLIAGETGELFF. The chain uses TRBV7-3 and TRBJ2-2, with a weak D call TRBD1 (6 bases). The CDR3 is 15 residues long. Germline values: CDR1 SGHTA, CDR2 FQGTGA. V lost 1 base and J lost 5, with 11 bases in between.

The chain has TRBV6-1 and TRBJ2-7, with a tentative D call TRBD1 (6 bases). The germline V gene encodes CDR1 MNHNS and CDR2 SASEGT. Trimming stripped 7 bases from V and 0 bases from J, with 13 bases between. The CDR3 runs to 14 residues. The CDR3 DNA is TGTGCCAGCACCGAAGGGGGAAGCTCCTACGAGCAGTACTTC. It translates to CASTEGGSSYEQYF.

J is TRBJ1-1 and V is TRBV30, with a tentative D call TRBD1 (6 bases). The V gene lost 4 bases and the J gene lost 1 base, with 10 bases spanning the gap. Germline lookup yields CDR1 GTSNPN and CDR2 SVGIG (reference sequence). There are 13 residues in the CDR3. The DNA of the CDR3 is TGTGCCTGGACCGGGACACAGAACACTGAAGCTTTCTTT. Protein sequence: CAWTGTQNTEAFF.

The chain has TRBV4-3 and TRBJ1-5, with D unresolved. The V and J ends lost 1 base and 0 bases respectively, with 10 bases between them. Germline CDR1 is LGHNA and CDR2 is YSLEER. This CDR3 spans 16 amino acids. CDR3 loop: CASSQGARNSNQPQHF. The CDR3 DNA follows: TGCGCCAGCAGCCAAGGGGCCCGAAATAGCAATCAGCCCCAGCATTTT.

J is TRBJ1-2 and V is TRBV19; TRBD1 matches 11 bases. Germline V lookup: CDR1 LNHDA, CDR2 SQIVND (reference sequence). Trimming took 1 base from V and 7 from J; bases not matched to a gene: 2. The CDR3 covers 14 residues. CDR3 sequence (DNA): TGTGCCAGTAGTATAGGGACAGGGGGCTTTGGCTACACCTTC. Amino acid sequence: CASSIGTGGFGYTF.

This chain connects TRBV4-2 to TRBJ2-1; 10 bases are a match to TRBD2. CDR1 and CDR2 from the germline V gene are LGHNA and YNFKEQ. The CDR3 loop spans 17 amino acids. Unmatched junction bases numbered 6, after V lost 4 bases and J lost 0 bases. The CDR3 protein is CASSLNSGGSSYNEQFF. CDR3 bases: TGTGCCAGCAGCCTAAATAGCGGGGGGAGCTCCTACAATGAGCAGTTCTTC.

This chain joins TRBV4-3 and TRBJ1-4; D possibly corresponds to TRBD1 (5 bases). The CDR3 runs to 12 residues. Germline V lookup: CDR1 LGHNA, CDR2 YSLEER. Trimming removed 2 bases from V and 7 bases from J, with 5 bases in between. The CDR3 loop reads CASSQQGEKLFF. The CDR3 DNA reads TGCGCCAGCAGCCAACAGGGTGAAAAACTGTTTTTT.

In DNA form, the CDR3 reads TGTGCCGGCAAACAGGGGTATTCCAAAAACATTCAGTACTTC. This encodes CAGKQGYSKNIQYF. The rearrangement uses TRBV2 and TRBJ2-4; 7 bases are a match to TRBD1. After removal of 11 bases from V and 2 bases from J, the junction contained 9 bases not matched to a gene. The CDR3 sequence is 14 residues long. Germline-derived CDR1 and CDR2 are SNHLY and FYNNEI.

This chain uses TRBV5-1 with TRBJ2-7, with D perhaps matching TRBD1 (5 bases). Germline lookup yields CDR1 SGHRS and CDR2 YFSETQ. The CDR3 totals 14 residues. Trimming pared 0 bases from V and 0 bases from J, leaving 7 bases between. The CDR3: CASSLEQGSYEQYF. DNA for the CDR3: TGCGCCAGCAGCTTGGAGCAGGGCTCCTACGAGCAGTACTTC.

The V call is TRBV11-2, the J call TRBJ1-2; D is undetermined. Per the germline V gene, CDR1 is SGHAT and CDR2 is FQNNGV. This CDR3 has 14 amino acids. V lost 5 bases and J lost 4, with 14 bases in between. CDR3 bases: TGTGCCAGCAGCCCAGCAGCTCCAGGCTATGGCTACACCTTC. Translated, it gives CASSPAAPGYGYTF.

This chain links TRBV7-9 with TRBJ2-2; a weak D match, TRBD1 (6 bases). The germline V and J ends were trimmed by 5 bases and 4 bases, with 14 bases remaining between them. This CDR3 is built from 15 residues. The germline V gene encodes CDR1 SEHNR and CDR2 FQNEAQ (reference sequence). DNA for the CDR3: TGTGCCAGCAGCGACGGACAGTATTCCACCGGGGAGCTGTTTTTT. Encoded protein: CASSDGQYSTGELFF.

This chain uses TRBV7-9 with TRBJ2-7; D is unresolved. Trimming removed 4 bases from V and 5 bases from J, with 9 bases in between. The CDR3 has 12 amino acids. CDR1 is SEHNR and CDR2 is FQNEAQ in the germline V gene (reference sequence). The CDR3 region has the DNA TGTGCCAGCAGCTCACTTTCGGACGAGCAGTACTTC. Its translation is CASSSLSDEQYF.